This record covers a single TCR beta chain. The antigen is not known. The data belong to a study of shared clonotypes between healthy human individuals. Findings and limits, study-wide: The study sampled only blood, and tissue repertoires likely differ. Sequencing depth was expected to influence donor clonotype sharing.

The V gene's germline CDR1 is SGHRS and CDR2 YFSETQ. V lost 5 bases and J 0 bases, leaving 12 bases between the germline ends. The length of the CDR3 is 14 residues. Genomic DNA of every subset was divided equally among multiple immunoSEQ plates. DNA input for the unsorted PBMC replicate PCRs was approximately 300 ng, approximately 30,000 T cell genomes. Sequencing was performed with immunoSEQ multiplex PCR; in TCRdb, only in-frame clones are kept and a portion is missing. The profile shows 400,000 to 600,000 clones, roughly 85% of them singletons. Sequenced: PBMCs. V gene TRBV5-1 combines with J gene TRBJ2-7; D may be TRBD1 (6 bases). This receptor was taken from a woman aged 40-49 years in good health. Some clones in this sample may be carry-over from other donors' samples. In nucleotides, the CDR3 is TGCGCCAGCAGAGCAACAGGGAGCTCCTACGAGCAGTACTTC. Encoded protein: CASRATGSSYEQYF.